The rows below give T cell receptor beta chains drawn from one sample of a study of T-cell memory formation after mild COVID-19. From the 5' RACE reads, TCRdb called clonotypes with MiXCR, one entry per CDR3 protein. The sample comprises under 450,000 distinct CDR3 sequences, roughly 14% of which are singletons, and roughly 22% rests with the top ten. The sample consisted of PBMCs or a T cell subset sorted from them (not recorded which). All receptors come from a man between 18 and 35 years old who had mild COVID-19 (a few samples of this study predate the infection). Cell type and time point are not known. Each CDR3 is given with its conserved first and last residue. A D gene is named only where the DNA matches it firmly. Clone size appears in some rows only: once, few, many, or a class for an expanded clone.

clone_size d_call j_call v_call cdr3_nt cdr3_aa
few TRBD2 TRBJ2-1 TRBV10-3 TGTGCCATCACATTACTAGCGGGGGAGGGCGAGCAGTTCTTC CAITLLAGEGEQFF
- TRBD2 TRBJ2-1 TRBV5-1 TGCGCCACCAACCCGGGGGGTATCTCCTACAATGAGCAGTTCTTC CATNPGGISYNEQFF
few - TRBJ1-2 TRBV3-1 TGTGCCAGCAGCCAAGAAGCCCGAGGCTACACCTTC CASSQEARGYTF
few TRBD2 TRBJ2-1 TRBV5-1 TGCGCCAGCAATCTAGCGGGGGGGCCCTATGAGCAGTTCTTC CASNLAGGPYEQFF
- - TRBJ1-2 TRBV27 TGTGCCAGCAGTTTAGGAGGGGGGATCTATGGCTACACCTTC CASSLGGGIYGYTF
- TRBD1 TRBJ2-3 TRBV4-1 TGCGCCAGCAGCCGGTACAGGGGGGGCACAGATACGCAGTATTTT CASSRYRGGTDTQYF
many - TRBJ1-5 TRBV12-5 TGTGCTAGTGGTTTGTCCCTATCGTCCTATAGCAATCAGCCCCAGCATTTT CASGLSLSSYSNQPQHF
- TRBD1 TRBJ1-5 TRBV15 TGTGCCACCAGCACAACAGGGGAGGGGGCCAATCAGCCCCAGCATTTT CATSTTGEGANQPQHF
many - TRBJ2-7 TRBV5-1 TGCGCCAGCAGCTTGGCACTTCCTATCAGCCGGGACGTCTCCTACGAGCAGTACTTC CASSLALPISRDVSYEQYF
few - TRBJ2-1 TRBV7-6 TGTGCCAGCAGCTTATCATCAATGGGCAATGAGCAGTTCTTC CASSLSSMGNEQFF
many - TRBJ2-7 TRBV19 TGTGCCAGTAGTATCGGTTGGGGGGCGAGCCACGAGCAGTACTTC CASSIGWGASHEQYF
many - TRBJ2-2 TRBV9 TGTGCCAGCGGTTTTCTGCGGCAATCGAACACCGGGGAGCTGTTTTTT CASGFLRQSNTGELFF
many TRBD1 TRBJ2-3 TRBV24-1 TGTGCCACCAGTGACCCTAGGGACAGGGGGGGAGATACGCAGTATTTT CATSDPRDRGGDTQYF
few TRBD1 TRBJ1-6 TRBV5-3 TGTGCCAGAGGGACAGATAATTCACCCCTCCACTTT CARGTDNSPLHF
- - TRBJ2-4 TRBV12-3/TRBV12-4 TGTGCCAGCAGTTTTGGTGGAGAGAAAAACATTCAGTACTTC CASSFGGEKNIQYF
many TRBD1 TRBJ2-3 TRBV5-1 TGCGCCAGCAGACGACAGGGTTTTCCTGCAGATACGCAGTATTTT CASRRQGFPADTQYF
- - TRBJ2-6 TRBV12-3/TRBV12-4 TGTGCCAGCAGTTTTCACAGAGTCTCTGGGGCCAACGTCCTGACTTTC CASSFHRVSGANVLTF
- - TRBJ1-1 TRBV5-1 TGCGCCAGCAGCTTGGGTCTGACAGTTTGGACCACTGAAGCTTTCTTT CASSLGLTVWTTEAFF
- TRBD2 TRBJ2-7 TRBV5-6 TGTGCCAGCAGCGGGACTAGCGGCTACGAGCAGTACTTC CASSGTSGYEQYF
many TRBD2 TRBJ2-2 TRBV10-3 TGTGCCGCAGGGAGGGAAGGAACCGGGGAGCTGTTTTTT CAAGREGTGELFF
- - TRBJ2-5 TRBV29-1 TGCAGCGTTGAAGATCTCACAGATCAAGAGACCCAGTACTTC CSVEDLTDQETQYF
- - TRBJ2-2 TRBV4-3 TGCGCCAGCAGCCGTAATGAGCCCGGGGAGCTGTTTTTT CASSRNEPGELFF
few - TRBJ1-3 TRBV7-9 TGTGCCAGCAGCTGGGACACGTTCTCTGGAAACACCATATATTTT CASSWDTFSGNTIYF
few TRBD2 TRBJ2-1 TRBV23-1 TGCGCCAGCAGCCCGAGCGGGGGTGAGGACAATGAGCAGTTCTTC CASSPSGGEDNEQFF
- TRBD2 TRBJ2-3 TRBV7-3 TGTGCCAGCAGCTTAAGACTAGCGGGAGATACGCAGTATTTT CASSLRLAGDTQYF
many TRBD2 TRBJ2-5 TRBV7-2 TGTGCCAGCAGCCCCGGACTAGTACCGTACCAAGAGACCCAGTACTTC CASSPGLVPYQETQYF
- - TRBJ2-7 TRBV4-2 TGTGCCAGCAGCCAAGGTTGGGGCGCCGAGCAGTACTTC CASSQGWGAEQYF